The present T cell receptor (beta chain) was sequenced within a study of blood T cells in healthy people across ages. Study details: Capture by template switching was about one barcoded beta molecule per two T cells.

This clonotype was detected only a few times. What it recognizes is unknown. Study-wide results and caveats: Naive CD4+ cell counts and diversity both ran higher in long-lived than in aged donors. Observed TCR beta diversity per million T cells went down as age went up. This fall followed a roughly linear course with age.

Trimming removed 8 bases from V and 5 bases from J; junction bases left unmatched: 9. The CDR3 is made up of 15 amino acids. Healthy Caucasians from Russia aged about 6 to 95 served as donors. It was with a sample-barcoded 5' primer and a J-beta primer mix that a second PCR of roughly 7 to 12 cycles was run. TCRdb itself ran the 5' RACE reads through MiXCR, one entry per CDR3 protein. The data contain 600,000 or so distinct CDR3 sequences, about 45% of them singletons. Specimen: blood. This rearrangement joins TRBV12-3 or TRBV12-4 to TRBJ2-1; 10 bases align to TRBD2. This TCR came from a man aged 80 or over in good health. CDR3 in amino acids: CASYSGGAENNEQFF. CDR3 DNA sequence: TGTGCCAGCTACAGCGGGGGGGCGGAAAACAATGAGCAGTTCTTC.